This T cell receptor (beta chain) was recovered during a study of identical twins. Study observations and caveats: There were fewer insertions in abundant cord blood beta clonotypes, but memory repertoires showed no such pattern. Those out-of-frame alpha sequences shared by twins showed an excess of low generation probability.

This clonotype was seen ten or more times. Its target is not known. TCRdb itself ran the 5' RACE reads through MiXCR, one entry per CDR3 protein. The sample shows some 660,000 distinct CDR3 sequences, under 9% of them seen only once. CDR3 length: 16 residues. The germline CDR1 and CDR2 sequences are LGHDT and YNNKEL (reference sequence). The V gene lost 1 base and the J gene lost 4 bases, with 14 bases spanning the gap. These records were also assigned to another study, of yellow fever vaccine responses in identical twins.

This TCR was recovered from a woman in her late teens or twenties in good health. The chain uses TRBV3-1 and TRBJ2-1, with D possibly TRBD2 on 5 matching bases. The sequenced sample consisted of PBMCs. The CDR3 coding sequence is TGTGCCAGCAGCCAAGCCGGGGAACTGGCATACAATGAGCAGTTCTTC. Its protein is CASSQAGELAYNEQFF.